This paragraph reports one TCR beta chain. The target antigen is unknown. From germline, CDR1 is KGHSH and CDR2 LQKENI. This CDR3 has 17 residues. V was shortened by 2 bases and J by 3 bases, with 19 bases between the two germline ends. This entry comes from a study of OX40 agonist ivuxolimab in advanced cancers. The overall study: Recorded diagnoses for dose-escalation patients were hepatocellular carcinoma, melanoma, renal cell or head and neck cancer. Study-wide findings and caveats: Among the lowest peripheral clonal expansion occurred in 0.1-3.0 mg/kg partial responders. Some patients who did not respond also had low normalized T-cell clonal expansion.

Sequencing used immunoSEQ multiplex PCR; TCRdb keeps in-frame clones, though not all of them. The sample contains some 73,000 clones, 70% to 90% of which appear only once. The source is an adult with an advanced solid tumor such as melanoma, head and neck, liver or kidney cancer. The chain uses TRBV18 and TRBJ1-1; D not resolved. The specimen comprised CD4+ or CD8+ T cells sorted from blood, sampled in a trial of the OX40 agonist ivuxolimab. The DNA of the CDR3 is TGTGCCAGCTCACCAAGTACCTACCACGGACGAGACACTGAAGCTTTCTTT. It encodes CASSPSTYHGRDTEAFF.